Below, 11 T cell receptor beta chains from the same sample are listed, as sequenced in a study of T cell responses to AZD1222 COVID-19 vaccine listed by TCRdb under 2021. In light of the paper, this sample's time point label describes: baseline before first vaccination. Libraries came from the immunoSEQ multiplex PCR assay. Imported from immuneACCESS, the table was reduced by TCRdb to in-frame sequences with V and J called. These copies leave out some clones; in studies compared against another copy, an unresolved V gene accounts for under half, and the cause of the remainder is not known. The sample table holds 150,000 to 200,000 clones, of which approximately 92% were seen once. Under 11% of the sample goes to the ten largest clones. Sequenced here: peripheral blood, sampled on day 0 of AZD1222 vaccination. These receptors were collected from an adult in good health.

The V and J genes are TRBV6-4 and TRBJ2-2, with D perhaps TRBD2 (5 bases). Germline CDR1 reads MRHNA; CDR2 reads SNTAGT. Trimming removed 6 bases from V and 0 bases from J, with 14 bases in between. The CDR3 extends over 16 amino acids. As DNA, the CDR3 is TGTGCCAGCAGGGATGAGACCGGGACGAACACCGGGGAGCTGTTTTTT. It yields the protein CASRDETGTNTGELFF.

This rearrangement joins TRBV11-2 to TRBJ1-1; D remains ambiguous. V lost 1 base and J 2 bases, leaving 5 bases between the germline ends. The germline V gene has CDR1 SGHAT and CDR2 FQNNGV. This CDR3 is built from 13 residues. CDR3 in DNA: TGTGCCAGCAGCTTAGGTGCAAACACTGAAGCTTTCTTT. It codes for CASSLGANTEAFF.

Here the CDR3 DNA reads TGTGCCAGCAGTGAAGCGCAGTCAAGCAATCAGCCCCAGCATTTT. This codes for CASSEAQSSNQPQHF. V is TRBV6-1 and J is TRBJ1-5, with D unclear. The germline CDR1 and CDR2 sequences are MNHNS and SASEGT. The CDR3 runs to 15 residues. V lost 0 bases to trimming and J lost 1 base, with 7 bases between them.

The rearrangement links TRBV11-2 to TRBJ2-1; possible D gene TRBD2, 5 bases. The germline gives CDR1 SGHAT, CDR2 FQNNGV. With 5 bases removed from V and 3 bases from J, the gap between germline ends came to 17 bases. The CDR3 totals 16 residues. In DNA, the CDR3 is TGTGCCAGCAGCCTTCGGGCCGCCGGGATCTACAATGAGCAGTTCTTC. Translating it yields CASSLRAAGIYNEQFF.

The chain has TRBV2 and TRBJ1-1; D unresolved. Deletions cut 0 bases from V and 4 bases from J, with 12 bases between. This CDR3 contains 15 residues. CDR1 is SNHLY and CDR2 is FYNNEI in the germline V gene. CDR3 protein: CASSEAASAVTEAFF. The CDR3 DNA reads as TGTGCCAGCAGTGAAGCGGCGTCGGCGGTCACTGAAGCTTTCTTT.

This chain uses TRBV5-1 with TRBJ2-3; D is unresolved. The V gene's germline CDR1 is SGHRS and CDR2 YFSETQ. The CDR3 runs 14 residues. V shed 5 bases and J shed 1 base, with 11 bases lying between them. The CDR3 region is CASSDGRGTDTQYF. The CDR3 coding sequence is TGCGCCAGCAGTGACGGACGAGGCACAGATACGCAGTATTTT.

The chain carries TRBV18 and TRBJ2-7; D gene unclear. V was cut by 5 bases and J by 3 bases, with 17 bases left in between. Germline lookup yields CDR1 KGHSH and CDR2 LQKENI. The CDR3 sequence is 15 residues long. The CDR3, as DNA: TGTGCCAGCTCATTCGGGCTGGGGTCCAACTACGAGCAGTACTTC. Translating gives CASSFGLGSNYEQYF.

The chain is built from TRBV6-6 and TRBJ2-1, with 11 bases that match TRBD2. The germline CDR1 and CDR2 sequences are MNHNY and SVGAGI (reference sequence). The CDR3 is 16 amino acids. Trimming took 5 bases from V and 4 from J; bases not matched to a gene: 7. The CDR3 DNA reads as TGTGCCAGCAGTCCCGGGACTAGCGGTAAATACAATGAGCAGTTCTTC. Translated, it gives CASSPGTSGKYNEQFF.

In its sample, this clone was seen once. The chain recombines TRBV7-2 with TRBJ2-1; 9 bases match TRBD1. The V segment lost 1 base and the J segment 15 bases; nucleotides outside the gene matches: 4. CDR3 size: 12 residues. Germline values: CDR1 SGHTA, CDR2 FQGNSA. The CDR3 loop reads CASSLDRGRRFF. DNA for the CDR3: TGTGCCAGCAGCTTAGACAGGGGGCGTCGGTTCTTC. The whole variable domain, filled in from reference TRBV7-2 and TRBJ2-1, reads GAGVSQSPSNKVTEKGKDVELRCDPISGHTALYWYRQSLGQGLEFLIYFQGNSAPDKSGLPSDRFSAERTGGSVSTLTIQRTQQEDSAVYLCASSLDRGRRFFGPGTRLTVL.

This clone has just one count. V and J are TRBV29-1 and TRBJ2-3; weak D call: TRBD2 (5 bases). Germline V gives CDR1 SQVTM, CDR2 ANQGSEA. Trimming left V 7 bases short and J 4 bases short, with 12 bases between. The CDR3 has 12 amino acids. The CDR3 here is CSGRTGADTQYF. CDR3 DNA: TGCAGCGGCCGGACTGGGGCAGATACGCAGTATTTT.

The rearrangement joins TRBV7-2 to TRBJ2-1, with D possibly being TRBD1 (5 bases). The CDR3 length is 15 residues. From germline, CDR1 is SGHTA and CDR2 FQGNSA. Trimming took off 1 base at V and 4 bases at J, with 11 bases between the two ends. The CDR3 DNA is TGTGCCAGCAGCTTAGATAAGGGGCCTTACAATGAGCAGTTCTTC. Protein product: CASSLDKGPYNEQFF. The full variable domain, completed using reference TRBV7-2 and TRBJ2-1, is GAGVSQSPSNKVTEKGKDVELRCDPISGHTALYWYRQSLGQGLEFLIYFQGNSAPDKSGLPSDRFSAERTGGSVSTLTIQRTQQEDSAVYLCASSLDKGPYNEQFFGPGTRLTVL.